The present T cell receptor beta chain was sequenced within a study of cytomegalovirus exposure and HLA in healthy donors. Study-level points and caveats: A link between a missense DCLRE1C variant and TCR beta V- and J-gene trimming emerged from a later analysis. The study put about 180 TCR beta chains on its list as cytomegalovirus-associated.

PCR amplification relied on 60 Vbeta primers (plus 13 Jbeta primers). Assay: immunoSEQ multiplex PCR; the TCRdb copy retains only in-frame clones and omits some. In the table there are around 140,000 clones, roughly four fifths of which are singletons. Trimming took off 4 bases at V and 6 bases at J, with 12 bases between the two ends. CDR1 and CDR2 (germline): MGHRA, YSYEKL. The CDR3 spans 13 residues. Points on this clone: The antigen is not known.

Donors had nominal health at sampling but likely had unrecorded immune exposures. Specimen: PBMCs. The chain links TRBV4-1 to TRBJ1-2, with a weak D call TRBD1 (6 bases). This TCR came from a man aged 18-30 years in good health and CMV-seropositive. The CDR3 reads CASSLQGVDGYTF. The CDR3 coding sequence is TGCGCCAGCAGCCTACAGGGAGTGGATGGCTACACCTTC.